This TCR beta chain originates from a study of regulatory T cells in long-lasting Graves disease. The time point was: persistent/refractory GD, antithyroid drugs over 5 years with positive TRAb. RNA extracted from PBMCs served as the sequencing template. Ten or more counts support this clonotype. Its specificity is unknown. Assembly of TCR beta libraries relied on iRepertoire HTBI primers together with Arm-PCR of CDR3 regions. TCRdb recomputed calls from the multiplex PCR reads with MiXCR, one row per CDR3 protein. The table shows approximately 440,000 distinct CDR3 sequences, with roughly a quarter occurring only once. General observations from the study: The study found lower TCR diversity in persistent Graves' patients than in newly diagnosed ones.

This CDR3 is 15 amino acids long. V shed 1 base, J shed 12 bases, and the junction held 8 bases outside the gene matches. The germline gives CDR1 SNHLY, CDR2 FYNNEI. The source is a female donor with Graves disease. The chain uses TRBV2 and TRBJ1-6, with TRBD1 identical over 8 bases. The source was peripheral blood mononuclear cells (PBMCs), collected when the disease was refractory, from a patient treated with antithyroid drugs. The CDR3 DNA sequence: TGTGCCAGCAGTGAAGAGGCAGGGGGCTCTGGACCCCTCCACTTT. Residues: CASSEEAGGSGPLHF.